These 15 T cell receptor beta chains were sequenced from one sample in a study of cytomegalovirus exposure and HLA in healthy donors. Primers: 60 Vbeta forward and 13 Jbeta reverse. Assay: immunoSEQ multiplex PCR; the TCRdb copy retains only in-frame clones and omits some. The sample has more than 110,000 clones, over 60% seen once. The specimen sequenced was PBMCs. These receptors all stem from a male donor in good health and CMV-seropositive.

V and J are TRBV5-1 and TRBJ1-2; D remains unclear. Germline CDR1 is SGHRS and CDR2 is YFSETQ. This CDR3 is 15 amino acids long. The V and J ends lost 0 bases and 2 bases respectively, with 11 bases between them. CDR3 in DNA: TGCGCCAGCAGCTTGGACCGCGGCAACAACTATGGCTACACCTTC. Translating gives CASSLDRGNNYGYTF.

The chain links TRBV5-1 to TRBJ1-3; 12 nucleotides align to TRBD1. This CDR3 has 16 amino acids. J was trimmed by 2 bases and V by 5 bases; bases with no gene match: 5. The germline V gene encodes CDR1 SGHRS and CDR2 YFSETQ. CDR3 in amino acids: CASRGTGGQAGNTIYF. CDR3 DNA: TGCGCCAGCAGGGGGACAGGGGGCCAGGCTGGAAACACCATATATTTT.

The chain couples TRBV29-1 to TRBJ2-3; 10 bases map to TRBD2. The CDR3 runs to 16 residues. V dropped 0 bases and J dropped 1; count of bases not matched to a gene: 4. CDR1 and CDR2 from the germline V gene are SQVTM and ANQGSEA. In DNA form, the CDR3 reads TGCAGCGTTGAAGAGCTAGCGGGAGAGCGCACAGATACGCAGTATTTT. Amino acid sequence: CSVEELAGERTDTQYF.

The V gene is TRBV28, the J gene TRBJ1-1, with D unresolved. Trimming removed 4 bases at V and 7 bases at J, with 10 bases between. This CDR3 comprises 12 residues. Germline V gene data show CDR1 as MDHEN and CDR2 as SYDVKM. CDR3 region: CASSSRQDEAFF. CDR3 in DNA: TGTGCCAGCAGTTCCCGACAAGATGAAGCTTTCTTT.

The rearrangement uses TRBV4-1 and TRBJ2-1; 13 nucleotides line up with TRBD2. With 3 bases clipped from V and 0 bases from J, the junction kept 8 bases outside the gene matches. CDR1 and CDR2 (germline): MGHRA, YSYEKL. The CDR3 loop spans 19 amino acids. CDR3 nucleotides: TGCGCCAGCAGCCACCCGACTAGCGGGGGGCCCAGCTCCTACAATGAGCAGTTCTTC. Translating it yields CASSHPTSGGPSSYNEQFF.

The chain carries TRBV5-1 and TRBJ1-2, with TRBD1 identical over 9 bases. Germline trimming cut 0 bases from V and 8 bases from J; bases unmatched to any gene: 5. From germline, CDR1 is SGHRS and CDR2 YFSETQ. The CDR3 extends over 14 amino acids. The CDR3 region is CASSLGTGEMGYTF. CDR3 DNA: TGCGCCAGCAGCTTGGGGACAGGGGAAATGGGCTACACCTTC.

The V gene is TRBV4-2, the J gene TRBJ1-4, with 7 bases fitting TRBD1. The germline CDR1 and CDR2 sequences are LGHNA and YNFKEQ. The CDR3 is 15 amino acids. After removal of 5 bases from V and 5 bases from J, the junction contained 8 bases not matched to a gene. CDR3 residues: CASSVRQGMNEKLFF. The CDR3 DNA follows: TGTGCCAGCAGCGTACGACAGGGAATGAATGAAAAACTGTTTTTT.

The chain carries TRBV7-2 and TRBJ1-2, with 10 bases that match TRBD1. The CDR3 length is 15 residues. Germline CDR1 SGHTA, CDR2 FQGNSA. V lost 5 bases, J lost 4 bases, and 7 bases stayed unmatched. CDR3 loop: CASSTTGGQAYGYTF. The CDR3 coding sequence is TGTGCCAGCAGCACGACAGGGGGCCAAGCCTATGGCTACACCTTC.

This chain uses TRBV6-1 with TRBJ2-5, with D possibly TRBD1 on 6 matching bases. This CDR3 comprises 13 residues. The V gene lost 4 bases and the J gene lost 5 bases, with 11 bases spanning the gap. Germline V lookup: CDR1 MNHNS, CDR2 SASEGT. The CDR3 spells CASSGQGSETQYF. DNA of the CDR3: TGTGCCAGCAGTGGGCAGGGGAGTGAGACCCAGTACTTC.

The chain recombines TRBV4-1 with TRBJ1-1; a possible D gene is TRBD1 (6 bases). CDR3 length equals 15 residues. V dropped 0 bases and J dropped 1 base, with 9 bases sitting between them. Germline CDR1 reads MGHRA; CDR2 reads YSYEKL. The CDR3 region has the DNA TGCGCCAGCAGCCAAGATAGGGGGTGGAACACTGAAGCTTTCTTT. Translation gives CASSQDRGWNTEAFF.

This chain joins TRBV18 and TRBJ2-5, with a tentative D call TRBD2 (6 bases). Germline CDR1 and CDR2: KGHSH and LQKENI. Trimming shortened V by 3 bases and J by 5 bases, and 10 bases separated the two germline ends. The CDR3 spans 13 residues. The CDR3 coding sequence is TGTGCCAGCTCACCGACTAGTTGGGAGACCCAGTACTTC. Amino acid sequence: CASSPTSWETQYF.

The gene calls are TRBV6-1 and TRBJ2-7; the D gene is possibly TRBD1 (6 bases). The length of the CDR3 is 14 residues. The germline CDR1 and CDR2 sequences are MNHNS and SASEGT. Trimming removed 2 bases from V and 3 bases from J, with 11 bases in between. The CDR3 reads CASSERDNLYEQYF. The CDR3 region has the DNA TGTGCCAGCAGTGAACGGGACAACCTCTACGAGCAGTACTTC.

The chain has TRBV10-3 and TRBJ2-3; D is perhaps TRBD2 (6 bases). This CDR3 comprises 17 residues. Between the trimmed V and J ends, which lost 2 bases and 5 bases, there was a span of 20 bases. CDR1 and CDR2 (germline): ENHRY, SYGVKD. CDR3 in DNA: TGTGCCATCAGTGAGCCGGAGGGCCGGCGGGTAGAAGATACGCAGTATTTT. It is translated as CAISEPEGRRVEDTQYF.

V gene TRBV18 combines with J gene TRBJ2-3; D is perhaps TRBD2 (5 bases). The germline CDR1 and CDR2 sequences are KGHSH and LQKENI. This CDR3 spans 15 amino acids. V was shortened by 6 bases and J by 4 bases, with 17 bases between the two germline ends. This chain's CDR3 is CASSPGSGGADTQYF. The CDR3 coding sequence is TGTGCCAGCTCCCCGGGGTCGGGCGGCGCAGATACGCAGTATTTT.

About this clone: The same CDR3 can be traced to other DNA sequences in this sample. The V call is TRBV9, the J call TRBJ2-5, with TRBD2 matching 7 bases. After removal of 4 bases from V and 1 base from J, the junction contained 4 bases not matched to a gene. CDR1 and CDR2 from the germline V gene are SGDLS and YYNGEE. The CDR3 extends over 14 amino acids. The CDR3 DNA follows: TGTGCCAGCAGCCCGGGGACTATCCAAGAGACCCAGTACTTC. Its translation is CASSPGTIQETQYF.